These 8 T cell receptor beta chains were sequenced from one sample in a study of blood T cell repertoires in COVID-19. TCRdb's copy holds only in-frame clones and misses some; the assay was immunoSEQ multiplex PCR. Of 140,000 or so clones listed, approximately 87% are singletons. The specimen sequenced was PBMCs or T cells enriched from blood (not recorded which). These receptors were taken from a man in his sixties who had recovered from COVID-19.

V gene TRBV28 combines with J gene TRBJ2-7, with D perhaps matching TRBD1 (6 bases). Germline V gene lookup returns CDR1 MDHEN and CDR2 SYDVKM. V shed 10 bases and J shed 7 bases, with 17 bases lying between them. The CDR3 totals 12 residues. The CDR3 protein is CAIQTGSREQYF. CDR3 nucleotide sequence: TGTGCCATCCAGACAGGTTCGCGGGAGCAGTACTTC.

This clone was counted between two and nine times. The V call is TRBV28, the J call TRBJ2-2; 8 bases are a match to TRBD1. Trimming cost V 3 bases and J 7 bases; bases outside gene matches: 4. The germline gives CDR1 MDHEN, CDR2 SYDVKM. CDR3 length: 14 amino acids. CDR3 sequence: CASSFQGAGGELFF. CDR3 nucleotide sequence: TGTGCCAGCAGTTTCCAGGGGGCGGGCGGGGAGCTGTTTTTT.

The V and J genes are TRBV15 and TRBJ2-2; D is undetermined. Germline values: CDR1 LNHNV, CDR2 YYDKDF (reference sequence). CDR3 size: 13 residues. V was trimmed by 2 bases and J by 7 bases, leaving 8 bases between them. CDR3 protein: CATSRSTVGELFF. The CDR3 region has the DNA TGTGCCACCAGCAGATCCACTGTCGGGGAGCTGTTTTTT. The variable domain in full, with the rest retrieved from reference TRBV15 and TRBJ2-2, is DAMVIQNPRYQVTQFGKPVTLSCSQTLNHNVMYWYQQKSSQAPKLLFHYYDKDFNNEADTPDNFQSRRPNTSFCFLDIRSPGLGDTAMYLCATSRSTVGELFFGEGSRLTVL.

Regarding this clone: Different DNA sequences within this sample yield the same CDR3. The CDR3 loop is CASSLAGDTQYF. The CDR3 DNA reads as TGCGCCAGCAGCTTGGCAGGAGATACGCAGTATTTT. The J gene is TRBJ2-3, the V gene TRBV5-1; D not resolved. Germline CDR1 SGHRS, CDR2 YFSETQ. V was cut by 0 bases and J by 5 bases, with 4 bases left in between. The CDR3 contains 12 residues.

The chain carries TRBV6-5 and TRBJ1-2; the match to TRBD1 covers 7 bases. The trim removed 5 bases at V and 7 bases at J, leaving 10 bases unmatched. CDR1 and CDR2 from the germline V gene are MNHEY and SVGAGI. CDR3 length: 14 residues. CDR3 sequence: CASSLPRQGGGYTF. The CDR3 nucleotides read TGTGCCAGCAGTCTTCCCCGACAGGGAGGTGGCTACACCTTC.

The chain employs TRBV15 and TRBJ1-1; TRBD1 might be the D (5 bases). There are 14 residues in the CDR3. Germline V gene sequence: CDR1 LNHNV, CDR2 YYDKDF (reference sequence). Deletions cut 5 bases from V and 5 bases from J, with 15 bases between. The CDR3 bases are TGTGCCACCAGCTTTGGCAGGGCATTTACTGAAGCTTTCTTT. Encoded protein: CATSFGRAFTEAFF.

The V call is TRBV2, the J call TRBJ2-3; the match to TRBD1 covers 10 bases. This CDR3 spans 15 amino acids. CDR1 SNHLY and CDR2 FYNNEI come from the germline V gene. Unmatched junction bases numbered 7, after V lost 6 bases and J lost 4 bases. The CDR3 loop is CASSPRTGGPDTQYF. The CDR3, as DNA: TGTGCCAGCAGCCCTAGGACAGGGGGTCCAGATACGCAGTATTTT.

The chain recombines TRBV13 with TRBJ2-3; a weak D match, TRBD1 (5 bases). The CDR3 runs to 16 residues. V was shortened by 4 bases and J by 0 bases, with 14 bases between the two germline ends. Germline assignment: CDR1 PRHDT and CDR2 FYEKMQ (reference sequence). CDR3 protein: CASSSQTESSTDTQYF. CDR3 DNA: TGTGCCAGCAGCTCACAGACAGAGTCTAGCACAGATACGCAGTATTTT.